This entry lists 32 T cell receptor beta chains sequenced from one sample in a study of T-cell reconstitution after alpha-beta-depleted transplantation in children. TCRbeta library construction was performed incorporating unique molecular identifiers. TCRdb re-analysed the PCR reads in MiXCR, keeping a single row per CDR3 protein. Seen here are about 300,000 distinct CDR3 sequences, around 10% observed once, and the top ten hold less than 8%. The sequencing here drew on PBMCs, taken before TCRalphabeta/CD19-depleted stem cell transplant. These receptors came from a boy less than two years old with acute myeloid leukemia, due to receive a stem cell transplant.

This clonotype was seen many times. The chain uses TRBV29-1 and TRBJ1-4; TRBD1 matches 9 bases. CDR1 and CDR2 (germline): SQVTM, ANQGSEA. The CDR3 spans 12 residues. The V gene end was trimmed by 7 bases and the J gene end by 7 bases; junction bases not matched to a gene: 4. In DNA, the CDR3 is TGCAGCGGGGGACAGGGTGGTGAAAAACTGTTTTTT. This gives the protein CSGGQGGEKLFF.

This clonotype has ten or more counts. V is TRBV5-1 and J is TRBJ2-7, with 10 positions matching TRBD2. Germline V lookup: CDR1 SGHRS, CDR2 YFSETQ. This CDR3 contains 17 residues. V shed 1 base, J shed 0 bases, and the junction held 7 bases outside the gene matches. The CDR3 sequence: CASSLWSGRAGSYEQYF. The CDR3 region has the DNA TGCGCCAGCAGCTTGTGGAGCGGGAGGGCCGGCTCCTACGAGCAGTACTTC.

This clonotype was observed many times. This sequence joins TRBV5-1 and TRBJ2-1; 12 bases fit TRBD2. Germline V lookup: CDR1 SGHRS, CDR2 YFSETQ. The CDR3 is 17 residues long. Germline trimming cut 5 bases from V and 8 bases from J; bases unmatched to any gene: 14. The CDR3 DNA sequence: TGCGCCAGCAGTCCTCCGACTAGCGGGGGCCCCGGGGATGAGCAGTTCTTC. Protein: CASSPPTSGGPGDEQFF.

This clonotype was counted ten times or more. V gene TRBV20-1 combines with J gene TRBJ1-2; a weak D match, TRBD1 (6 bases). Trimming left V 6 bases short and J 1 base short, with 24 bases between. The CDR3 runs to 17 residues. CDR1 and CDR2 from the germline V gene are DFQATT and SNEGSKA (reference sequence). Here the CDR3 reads CSAVGGQQISFNYGYTF. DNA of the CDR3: TGCAGTGCCGTAGGGGGGCAGCAGATTTCATTTAACTATGGCTACACCTTC.

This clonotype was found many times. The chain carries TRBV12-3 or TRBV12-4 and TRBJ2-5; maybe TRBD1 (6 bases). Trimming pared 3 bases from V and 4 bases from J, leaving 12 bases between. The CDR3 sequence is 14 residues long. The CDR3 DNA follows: TGTGCCAGCAGTTTTTCGGGCAGGGGAGAGACCCAGTACTTC. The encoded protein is CASSFSGRGETQYF.

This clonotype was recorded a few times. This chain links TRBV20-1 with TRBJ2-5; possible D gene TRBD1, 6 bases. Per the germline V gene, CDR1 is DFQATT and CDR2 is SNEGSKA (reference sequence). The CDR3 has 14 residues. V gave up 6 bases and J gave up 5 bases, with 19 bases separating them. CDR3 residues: CSAESGPRGETQYF. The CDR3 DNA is TGCAGTGCCGAATCTGGACCGAGGGGGGAGACCCAGTACTTC.

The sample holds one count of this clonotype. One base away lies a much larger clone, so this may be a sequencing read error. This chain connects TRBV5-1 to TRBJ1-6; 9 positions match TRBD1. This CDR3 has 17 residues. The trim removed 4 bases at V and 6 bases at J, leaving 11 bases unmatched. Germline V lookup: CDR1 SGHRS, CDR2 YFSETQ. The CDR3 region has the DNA TGCGCCAGCAGCACGTCCCGGGACAGGGTTGGTAATTCACCCCTCCACTTT. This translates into CASSTSRDRVGNSPLHF.

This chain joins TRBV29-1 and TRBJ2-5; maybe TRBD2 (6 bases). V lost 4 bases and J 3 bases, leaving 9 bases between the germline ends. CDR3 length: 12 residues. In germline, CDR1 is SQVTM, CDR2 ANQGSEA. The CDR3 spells CSVAGLKETQYF. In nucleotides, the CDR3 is TGCAGCGTTGCTGGACTAAAAGAGACCCAGTACTTC.

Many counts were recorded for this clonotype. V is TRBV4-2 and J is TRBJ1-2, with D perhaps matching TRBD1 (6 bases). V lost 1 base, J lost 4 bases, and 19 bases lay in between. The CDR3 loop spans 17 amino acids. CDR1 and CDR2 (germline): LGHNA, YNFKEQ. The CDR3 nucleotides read TGTGCCAGCAGCCAAGGGTTAACAGGGTCTCTCGGCTATGGCTACACCTTC. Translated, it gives CASSQGLTGSLGYGYTF.

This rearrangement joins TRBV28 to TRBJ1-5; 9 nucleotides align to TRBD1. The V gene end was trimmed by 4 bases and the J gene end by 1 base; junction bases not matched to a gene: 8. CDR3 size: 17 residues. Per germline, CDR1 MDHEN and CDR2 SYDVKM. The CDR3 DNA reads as TGTGCCAGCAGTTACGCCACAGGGGGCGACAGCAATCAGCCCCAGCATTTT. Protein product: CASSYATGGDSNQPQHF.

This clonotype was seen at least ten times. CDR3 sequence: CAISESQAGGPEDEQFF. In nucleotides, the CDR3 is TGTGCCATCAGTGAGTCTCAAGCGGGGGGGCCTGAGGATGAGCAGTTCTTC. The chain joins TRBV10-3 to TRBJ2-1; TRBD2 matches 10 bases. Germline CDR1 is ENHRY and CDR2 is SYGVKD. The CDR3 totals 17 residues. V trimming: 0 bases; J trimming: 8 bases; junction bases outside the gene matches: 10.

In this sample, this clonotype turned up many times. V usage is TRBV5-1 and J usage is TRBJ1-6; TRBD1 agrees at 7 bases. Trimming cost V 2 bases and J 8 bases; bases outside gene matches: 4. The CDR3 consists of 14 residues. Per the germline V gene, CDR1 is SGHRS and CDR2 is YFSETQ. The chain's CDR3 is CASSLYTGDSPLHF. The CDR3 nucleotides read TGCGCCAGCAGCTTATACACAGGGGATTCACCCCTCCACTTT. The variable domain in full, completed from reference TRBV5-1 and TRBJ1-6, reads KAGVTQTPRYLIKTRGQQVTLSCSPISGHRSVSWYQQTPGQGLQFLFEYFSETQRNKGNFPGRFSGRQFSNSRSEMNVSTLELGDSALYLCASSLYTGDSPLHFGNGTRLTVT.

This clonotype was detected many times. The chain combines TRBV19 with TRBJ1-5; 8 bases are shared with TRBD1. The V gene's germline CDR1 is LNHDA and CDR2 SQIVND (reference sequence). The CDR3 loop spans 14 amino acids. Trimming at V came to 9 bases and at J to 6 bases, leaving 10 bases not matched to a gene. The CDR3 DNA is TGTGCCAGCGGCAGGGGGCACCGGGGTCAGCCCCAGCATTTT. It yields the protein CASGRGHRGQPQHF.

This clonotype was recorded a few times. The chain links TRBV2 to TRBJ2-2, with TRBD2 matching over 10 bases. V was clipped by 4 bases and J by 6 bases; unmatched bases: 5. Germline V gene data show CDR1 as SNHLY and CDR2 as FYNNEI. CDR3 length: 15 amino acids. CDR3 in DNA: TGTGCCAGCAGTGTCGAGCGGGGGGGCCCCGGGGAGCTGTTTTTT. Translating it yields CASSVERGGPGELFF.

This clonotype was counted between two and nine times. Written as DNA, the CDR3 is TGTGCCACCCTTGGGAACAGGGATGCACTGGCCAACGTCCTGACTTTC. Translating gives CATLGNRDALANVLTF. The chain recombines TRBV28 with TRBJ2-6, with D perhaps matching TRBD1 (6 bases). Trimming took off 10 bases at V and 6 bases at J, with 22 bases between the two ends. The CDR3 covers 16 residues. Germline V gene data show CDR1 as MDHEN and CDR2 as SYDVKM.

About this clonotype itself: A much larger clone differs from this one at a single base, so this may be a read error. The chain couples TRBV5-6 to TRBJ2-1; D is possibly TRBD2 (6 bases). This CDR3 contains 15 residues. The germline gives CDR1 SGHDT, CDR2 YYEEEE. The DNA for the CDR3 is TGTGCCAGCAGCTTCCCCCGTACGGGGGTGAATGACCAGTTCTTC. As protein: CASSFPRTGVNDQFF.

The CDR3 DNA follows: TGTGCCAGCAGCAAAGGGACAGGGGGCGGATGCGTCAATGAGCAGTTCTTC. It encodes CASSKGTGGGCVNEQFF. J is TRBJ2-1 and V is TRBV11-3; TRBD1 aligns across 12 bases. The CDR3 totals 17 residues. Germline lookup yields CDR1 SGHNT and CDR2 YENEEA. Trimming cost V 5 bases and J 6 bases; bases outside gene matches: 11.

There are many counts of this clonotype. The CDR3 region is CAIRGANVLTF. The DNA of the CDR3 is TGTGCCATCCGCGGGGCCAACGTCCTGACTTTC. The V call is TRBV10-3, the J call TRBJ2-6; D remains ambiguous. This CDR3 is built from 11 residues. Trimming took 8 bases from V and 4 from J, leaving 3 bases between them. Germline V gives CDR1 ENHRY, CDR2 SYGVKD.

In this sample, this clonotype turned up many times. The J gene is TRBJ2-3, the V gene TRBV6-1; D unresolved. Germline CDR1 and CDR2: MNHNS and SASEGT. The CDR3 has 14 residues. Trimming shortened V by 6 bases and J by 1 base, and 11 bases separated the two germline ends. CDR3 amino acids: CASRGIRRTDTQYF. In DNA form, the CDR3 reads TGTGCCAGCAGGGGGATTCGGCGCACAGATACGCAGTATTTT.

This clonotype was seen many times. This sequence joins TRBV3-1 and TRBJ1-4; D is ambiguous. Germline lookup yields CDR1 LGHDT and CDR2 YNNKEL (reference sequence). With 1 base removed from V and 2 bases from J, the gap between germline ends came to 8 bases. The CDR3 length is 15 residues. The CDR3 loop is CASSQGGRTNEKLFF. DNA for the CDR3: TGTGCCAGCAGCCAAGGAGGGAGGACTAATGAAAAACTGTTTTTT. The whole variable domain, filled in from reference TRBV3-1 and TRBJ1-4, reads DTAVSQTPKYLVTQMGNDKSIKCEQNLGHDTMYWYKQDSKKFLKIMFSYNNKELIINETVPNRFSPKSPDKAHLNLHINSLELGDSAVYFCASSQGGRTNEKLFFGSGTQLSVL.

The CDR3 loop reads CASSYSITLAGWNEQFF. The CDR3 DNA reads as TGTGCCAGCAGTTACTCCATCACCCTAGCGGGATGGAATGAGCAGTTCTTC. This chain joins TRBV6-2 or TRBV6-3 and TRBJ2-1; TRBD2 matches at 9 bases. This CDR3 comprises 17 residues. Germline V lookup: CDR1 MNHEY, CDR2 SVGEGT. The V and J ends lost 0 bases and 7 bases, in that order; junction bases with no gene match: 10.

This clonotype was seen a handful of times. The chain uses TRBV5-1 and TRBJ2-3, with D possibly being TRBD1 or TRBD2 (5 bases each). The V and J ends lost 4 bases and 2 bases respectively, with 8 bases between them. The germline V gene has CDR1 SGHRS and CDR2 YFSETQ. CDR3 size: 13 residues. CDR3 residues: CASSDGTTDTQYF. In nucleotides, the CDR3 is TGCGCCAGCAGCGACGGGACCACAGATACGCAGTATTTT.

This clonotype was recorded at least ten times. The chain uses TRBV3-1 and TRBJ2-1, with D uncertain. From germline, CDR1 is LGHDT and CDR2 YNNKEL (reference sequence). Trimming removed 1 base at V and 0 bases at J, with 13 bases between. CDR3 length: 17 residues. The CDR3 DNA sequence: TGTGCCAGCAGCCAAGTACTCAGCCGCTTCTCCTACAATGAGCAGTTCTTC. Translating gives CASSQVLSRFSYNEQFF.

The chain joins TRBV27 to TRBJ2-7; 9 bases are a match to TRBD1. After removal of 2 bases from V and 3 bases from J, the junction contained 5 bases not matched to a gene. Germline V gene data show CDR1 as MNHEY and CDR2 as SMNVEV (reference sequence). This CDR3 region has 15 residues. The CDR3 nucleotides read TGTGCCAGCAGTTTACGGGACAGGGCCGACTACGAGCAGTACTTC. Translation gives CASSLRDRADYEQYF.

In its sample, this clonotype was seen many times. DNA of the CDR3: TGCAGTGCTAGAGAGAAGGATACGCAGTATTTT. As protein: CSAREKDTQYF. V is TRBV20-1 and J is TRBJ2-3, with D unclear. Germline-derived CDR1 and CDR2 are DFQATT and SNEGSKA (reference sequence). The CDR3 extends over 11 amino acids. V was shortened by 0 bases and J by 6 bases, with 4 bases between the two germline ends.

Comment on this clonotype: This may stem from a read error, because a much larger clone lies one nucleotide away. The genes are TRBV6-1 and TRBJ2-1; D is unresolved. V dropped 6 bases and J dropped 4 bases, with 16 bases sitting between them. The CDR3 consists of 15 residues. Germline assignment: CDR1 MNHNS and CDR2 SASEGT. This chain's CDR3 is CASSPRGRSYNEQFF. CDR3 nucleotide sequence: TGTGCCAGCAGCCCGAGAGGACGGAGTTACAATGAGCAGTTCTTC.

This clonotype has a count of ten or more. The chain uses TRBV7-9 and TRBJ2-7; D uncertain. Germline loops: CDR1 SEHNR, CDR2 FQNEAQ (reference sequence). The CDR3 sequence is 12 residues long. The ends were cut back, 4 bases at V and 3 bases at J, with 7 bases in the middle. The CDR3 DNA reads TGTGCCAGCAGCTCCGAACTCTACGAGCAGTACTTC. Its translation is CASSSELYEQYF. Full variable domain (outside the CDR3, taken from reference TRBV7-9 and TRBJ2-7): DTGVSQNPRHKITKRGQNVTFRCDPISEHNRLYWYRQTLGQGPEFLTYFQNEAQLEKSRLLSDRFSAERPKGSFSTLEIQRTEQGDSAMYLCASSSELYEQYFGPGTRLTVT.

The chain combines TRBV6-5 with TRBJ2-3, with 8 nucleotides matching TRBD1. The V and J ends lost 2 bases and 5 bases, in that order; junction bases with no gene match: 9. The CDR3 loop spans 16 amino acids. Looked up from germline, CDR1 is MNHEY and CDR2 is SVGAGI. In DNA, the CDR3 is TGTGCCAGCAGTTACACTTCAGGGGGCTTTGGAGATACGCAGTATTTT. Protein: CASSYTSGGFGDTQYF.

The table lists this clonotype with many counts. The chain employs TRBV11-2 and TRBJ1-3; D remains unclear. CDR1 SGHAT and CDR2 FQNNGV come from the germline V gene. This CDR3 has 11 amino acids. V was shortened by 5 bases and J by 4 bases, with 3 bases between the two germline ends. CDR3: CASSEGNTIYF. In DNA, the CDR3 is TGTGCCAGCAGCGAGGGAAACACCATATATTTT.

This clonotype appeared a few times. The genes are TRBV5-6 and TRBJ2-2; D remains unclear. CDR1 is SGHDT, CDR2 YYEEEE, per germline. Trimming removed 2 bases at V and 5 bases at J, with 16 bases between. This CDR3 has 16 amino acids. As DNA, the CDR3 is TGTGCCAGCAGCTTAGGATCAACCCCGAGGACCGGGGAGCTGTTTTTT. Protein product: CASSLGSTPRTGELFF.

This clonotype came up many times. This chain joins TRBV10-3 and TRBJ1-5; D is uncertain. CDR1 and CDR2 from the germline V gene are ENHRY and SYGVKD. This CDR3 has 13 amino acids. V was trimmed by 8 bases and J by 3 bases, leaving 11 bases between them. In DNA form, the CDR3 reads TGTGCCATCGGTCAGAAGATCAATCAGCCCCAGCATTTT. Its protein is CAIGQKINQPQHF.

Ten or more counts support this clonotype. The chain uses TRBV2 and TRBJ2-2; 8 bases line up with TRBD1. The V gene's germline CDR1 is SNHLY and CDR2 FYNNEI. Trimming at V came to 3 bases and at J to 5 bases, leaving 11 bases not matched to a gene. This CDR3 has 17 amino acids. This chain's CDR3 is CASSESRGQWETGELFF. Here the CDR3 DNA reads TGTGCCAGCAGTGAGAGCAGGGGGCAATGGGAGACCGGGGAGCTGTTTTTT.